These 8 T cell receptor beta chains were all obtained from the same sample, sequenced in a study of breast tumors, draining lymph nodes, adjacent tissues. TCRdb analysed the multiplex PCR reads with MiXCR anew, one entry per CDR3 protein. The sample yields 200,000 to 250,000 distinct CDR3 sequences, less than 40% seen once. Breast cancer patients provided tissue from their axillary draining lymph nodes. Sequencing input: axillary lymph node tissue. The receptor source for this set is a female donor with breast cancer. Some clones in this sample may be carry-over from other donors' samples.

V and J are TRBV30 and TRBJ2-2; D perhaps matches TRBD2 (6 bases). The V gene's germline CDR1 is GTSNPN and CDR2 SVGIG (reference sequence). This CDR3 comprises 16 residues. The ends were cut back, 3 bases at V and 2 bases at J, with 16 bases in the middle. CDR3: CAWRAQEGFNTGELFF. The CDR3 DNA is TGTGCCTGGAGAGCACAGGAGGGTTTCAACACCGGGGAGCTGTTTTTT.

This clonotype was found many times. The chain's CDR3 is CASSQRRLAGAQETQYF. CDR3 DNA: TGTGCCAGCAGCCAAAGGAGACTAGCGGGGGCCCAAGAGACCCAGTACTTC. V usage is TRBV3-1 and J usage is TRBJ2-5; 12 nucleotides agree with TRBD2. Germline CDR1 is LGHDT and CDR2 is YNNKEL (reference sequence). V was clipped by 2 bases and J by 1 base; unmatched bases: 5. The length of the CDR3 is 17 residues.

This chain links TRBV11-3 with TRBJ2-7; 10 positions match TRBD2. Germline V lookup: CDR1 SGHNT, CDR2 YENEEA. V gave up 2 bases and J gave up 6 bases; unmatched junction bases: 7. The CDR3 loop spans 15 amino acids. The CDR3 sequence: CASSLLAGVESEQYF. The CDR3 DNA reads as TGTGCCAGCAGCTTACTAGCGGGAGTGGAGAGCGAGCAGTACTTC.

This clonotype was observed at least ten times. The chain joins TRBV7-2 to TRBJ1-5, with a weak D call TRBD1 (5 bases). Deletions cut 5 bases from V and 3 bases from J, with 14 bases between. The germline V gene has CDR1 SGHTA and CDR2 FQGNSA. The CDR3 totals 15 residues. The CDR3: CASSPQPGLNQPQHF. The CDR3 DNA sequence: TGTGCCAGCAGCCCCCAGCCAGGGCTCAATCAGCCCCAGCATTTT.

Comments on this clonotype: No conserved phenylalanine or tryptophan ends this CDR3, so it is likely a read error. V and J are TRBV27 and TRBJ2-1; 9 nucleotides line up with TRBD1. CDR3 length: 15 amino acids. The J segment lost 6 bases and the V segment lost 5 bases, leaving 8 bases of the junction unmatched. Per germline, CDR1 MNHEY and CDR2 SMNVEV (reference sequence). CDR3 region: CASSLTGGRGNEQFL. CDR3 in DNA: TGTGCCAGCAGTCTTACAGGGGGCCGCGGCAATGAGCAGTTCCTC.

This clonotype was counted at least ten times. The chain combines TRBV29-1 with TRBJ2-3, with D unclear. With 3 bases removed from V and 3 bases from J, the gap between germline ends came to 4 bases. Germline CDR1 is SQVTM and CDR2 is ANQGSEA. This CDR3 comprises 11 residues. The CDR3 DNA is TGCAGCGTTGATCCAACAGATACGCAGTATTTT. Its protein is CSVDPTDTQYF.

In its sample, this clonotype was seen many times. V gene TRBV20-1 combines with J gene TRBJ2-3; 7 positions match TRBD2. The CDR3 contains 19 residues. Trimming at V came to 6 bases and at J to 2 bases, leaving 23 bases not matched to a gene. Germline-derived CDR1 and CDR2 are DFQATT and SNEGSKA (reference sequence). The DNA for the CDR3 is TGCAGTGCCCACTCCCTAGGGAGGGGACGGAAACAACACACAGATACGCAGTATTTT. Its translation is CSAHSLGRGRKQHTDTQYF.

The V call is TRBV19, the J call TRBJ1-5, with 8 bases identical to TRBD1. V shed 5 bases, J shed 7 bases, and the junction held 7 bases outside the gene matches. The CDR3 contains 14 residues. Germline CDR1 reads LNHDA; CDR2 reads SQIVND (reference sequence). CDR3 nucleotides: TGTGCCAGTAGTGCTGGACAGGGTTGGCAGCCCCAGCATTTT. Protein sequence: CASSAGQGWQPQHF.